This TCR beta chain is from a study of T-cell reconstitution after alpha-beta-depleted transplantation in children. The CDR3 runs 13 residues. With 5 bases clipped from V and 3 bases from J, the junction kept 4 bases outside the gene matches. In germline, CDR1 is SGHVS, CDR2 FNYEAQ. The library targeted TCRbeta and was prepared with unique molecular identifiers. Via MiXCR, TCRdb re-called the PCR reads, giving one row per CDR3 protein. This table has roughly 400,000 distinct CDR3 sequences, roughly 44% appearing once. This TCR was recovered from a girl aged 2-10 years with aplastic anemia, due to receive a stem cell transplant. V gene TRBV7-6 combines with J gene TRBJ2-7; 7 nucleotides align to TRBD1. Sequencing used PBMCs, obtained before TCRalphabeta/CD19-depleted stem cell transplant. Written as DNA, the CDR3 is TGTGCCAGCAGCGATACAGGGGACTACGAGCAGTACTTC. This sequence encodes CASSDTGDYEQYF.